One and the same sample provided the 24 T cell receptor beta chains below, sequenced in a study of spatial heterogeneity in lung cancer. Indicated time point: blood at routine non-recurrence follow-up after resection. Whole RNA, which was extracted from tumor, nontumor lung tissue or frozen PBMC, was sequenced without any cell sorting. MiXCR, applied by TCRdb to the 5' RACE reads, yields one record per CDR3 protein. Of under 30,000 distinct CDR3 sequences listed, under 6.5% are singletons. Material: PBMCs, obtained at follow-up. The receptor set was obtained from a male donor with early-stage non-small cell lung cancer.

This clonotype was counted between two and nine times. The rearrangement joins TRBV6-2 or TRBV6-3 to TRBJ2-3; D tentatively fits TRBD1 or TRBD2 (5 bases each). This CDR3 is built from 14 residues. CDR1 is MNHEY and CDR2 is SVGEGT in the germline V gene. Between the trimmed V and J ends, which lost 6 bases and 10 bases, there was a span of 20 bases. The CDR3 spells CASSSGASGAAQYF. In DNA, the CDR3 is TGTGCCAGCAGCTCCGGGGCGAGCGGAGCGGCGCAGTATTTT.

The table lists this clonotype with a few counts. The rearrangement uses TRBV6-5 and TRBJ2-5; 7 bases are shared with TRBD1. V gave up 0 bases and J gave up 4 bases; unmatched junction bases: 5. Germline values: CDR1 MNHEY, CDR2 SVGAGI. CDR3 length equals 15 residues. The CDR3 bases are TGTGCCAGCAGTTACTCGTCGACAGGGAGAGAGACCCAGTACTTC. It is translated as CASSYSSTGRETQYF.

This clonotype was recorded many times. This rearrangement joins TRBV5-8 to TRBJ1-2, with D possibly being TRBD1 (5 bases). This CDR3 is built from 14 residues. Germline-derived CDR1 and CDR2 are SGHTS and YDEGEE. The V and J ends lost 5 bases and 1 base respectively, with 12 bases between them. The CDR3 is CASRQDQGNYGYTF. CDR3 bases: TGTGCCAGCAGACAGGATCAGGGTAACTATGGCTACACCTTC.

This clonotype was counted at least ten times. The J gene is TRBJ2-1, the V gene TRBV3-1, with 12 positions matching TRBD2. Germline loops: CDR1 LGHDT, CDR2 YNNKEL (reference sequence). The length of the CDR3 is 18 residues. The junction had 12 bases not matched to a gene; V was cut back by 5 bases and J by 4 bases. The CDR3: CASSLGLAGPTLYNEQFF. CDR3 coding DNA: TGTGCCAGCAGCTTGGGACTAGCGGGCCCCACTTTATACAATGAGCAGTTCTTC.

This clonotype was found many times. The chain uses TRBV4-3 and TRBJ1-1, with D possibly TRBD1 on 5 matching bases. V was clipped by 2 bases and J by 5 bases, with 15 bases between them. This CDR3 spans 15 amino acids. Germline assignment: CDR1 LGHNA and CDR2 YSLEER. The CDR3 loop is CASSQTGGSSTEAFF. Here the CDR3 DNA reads TGCGCCAGCAGCCAAACGGGGGGGTCGAGTACTGAAGCTTTCTTT.

This clonotype has a count of ten or more. The gene calls are TRBV29-1 and TRBJ2-1, with 11 bases identical to TRBD2. Germline V gene lookup returns CDR1 SQVTM and CDR2 ANQGSEA. The CDR3 has 13 amino acids. J was trimmed by 4 bases and V by 4 bases; bases with no gene match: 0. CDR3 region: CSVASGGYNEQFF. In DNA, the CDR3 is TGCAGCGTTGCTAGCGGGGGGTACAATGAGCAGTTCTTC.

In this sample, this clonotype turned up many times. This CDR3 reads CAGGLRGTDTQYF. The CDR3 nucleotides read TGTGCCGGGGGCCTCCGGGGCACAGATACGCAGTATTTT. The J gene is TRBJ2-3, the V gene TRBV30, with a possible D match to TRBD1 (6 bases). Trimming took off 8 bases at V and 1 base at J, with 13 bases between the two ends. This CDR3 spans 13 amino acids. Germline values: CDR1 GTSNPN, CDR2 SVGIG (reference sequence).

This clonotype showed up just a few times. The chain uses TRBV7-9 and TRBJ2-1; unclear D gene. The CDR3 spans 16 residues. V shed 5 bases and J shed 4 bases, with 18 bases lying between them. Germline CDR1 is SEHNR and CDR2 is FQNEAQ (reference sequence). CDR3 sequence: CASSRLARATYNEQFF. Written as DNA, the CDR3 is TGTGCCAGCAGCCGCCTGGCGAGAGCCACTTACAATGAGCAGTTCTTC.

In this sample, this clonotype turned up many times. V usage is TRBV29-1 and J usage is TRBJ2-1; D gene uncertain. Germline V gene data show CDR1 as SQVTM and CDR2 as ANQGSEA. There are 11 residues in the CDR3. Deletions cut 2 bases from V and 7 bases from J, with 6 bases between. As DNA, the CDR3 is TGCAGCGTTGAAAAACTTAATGAGCAGTTCTTC. Protein sequence: CSVEKLNEQFF.

This clonotype was seen at least ten times. CDR3 loop: CASSLVGGLGTEAFF. In DNA, the CDR3 is TGTGCCAGCAGCTTAGTCGGGGGCCTTGGCACTGAAGCTTTCTTT. The chain links TRBV11-2 to TRBJ1-1; a weak D match, TRBD1 (6 bases). Trimming cost V 1 base and J 4 bases, with 13 bases left between them. Germline V lookup: CDR1 SGHAT, CDR2 FQNNGV. This CDR3 has 15 residues.

This clonotype came up many times. V gene TRBV5-1 combines with J gene TRBJ2-3, with D unresolved. Germline CDR1 and CDR2: SGHRS and YFSETQ. The CDR3 spans 12 residues. V dropped 4 bases and J dropped 4 bases, with 7 bases sitting between them. The CDR3 reads CASSQAPDTQYF. Here the CDR3 DNA reads TGCGCCAGCAGCCAGGCCCCAGATACGCAGTATTTT.

This clonotype was counted at least ten times. V usage is TRBV5-1 and J usage is TRBJ2-3; 9 bases match TRBD2. Trimming took 4 bases from V and 0 from J; bases not matched to a gene: 3. Germline CDR1 reads SGHRS; CDR2 reads YFSETQ. The CDR3 runs to 15 residues. The CDR3 is CASSTLAGSTDTQYF. The CDR3 nucleotides read TGCGCCAGCAGCACCCTAGCGGGGAGCACAGATACGCAGTATTTT.

This clonotype was observed at least ten times. The chain has TRBV7-9 and TRBJ2-1; 7 bases are a match to TRBD1. Trimming at V came to 5 bases and at J to 2 bases, leaving 9 bases not matched to a gene. The germline V gene encodes CDR1 SEHNR and CDR2 FQNEAQ (reference sequence). CDR3 length: 16 amino acids. The CDR3 spells CASSPQEGAAYNEQFF. CDR3 DNA sequence: TGTGCCAGCAGCCCCCAAGAGGGGGCTGCCTACAATGAGCAGTTCTTC.

The chain links TRBV19 to TRBJ1-1; TRBD1 might be the D (5 bases). Germline V gives CDR1 LNHDA, CDR2 SQIVND (reference sequence). The CDR3 extends over 14 amino acids. Trimming took off 5 bases at V and 1 base at J, with 11 bases between the two ends. The DNA for the CDR3 is TGTGCCAGTAGTCACATCAGGGAGAACACTGAAGCTTTCTTT. It specifies CASSHIRENTEAFF.

This clonotype was detected ten times or more. The chain employs TRBV21-1 and TRBJ2-7; the table's D call of TRBD2 was not tested on the DNA. TRBV21-1 is a recognized pseudogene. This CDR3 has 15 amino acids. As DNA, the CDR3 is TGTGCCAGCAGCCCCCGGGTCTTCAGCTCCTACGAGCAGTACGTC. It codes for CASSPRVFSSYEQYV.

This clonotype turned up a few times. The rearrangement joins TRBV10-3 to TRBJ1-5, with TRBD1 matching over 10 bases. Germline CDR1 reads ENHRY; CDR2 reads SYGVKD. The V and J ends lost 4 bases and 6 bases, in that order; junction bases with no gene match: 3. This CDR3 region has 14 residues. The CDR3: CAISVRDRGQPQHF. In nucleotides, the CDR3 is TGTGCCATCAGTGTCCGGGACAGGGGTCAGCCCCAGCATTTT.

This clonotype was observed a few times. The CDR3 DNA reads TGTGCCAGCAGCTTATCCATAACGGCAGATACGCAGTATTTT. Translating it yields CASSLSITADTQYF. The gene calls are TRBV7-2 and TRBJ2-3; D is ambiguous. CDR3 length equals 14 residues. The V end was cut by 2 bases, the J end by 4 bases, with 10 bases between. Germline CDR1 reads SGHTA; CDR2 reads FQGNSA.

This clonotype has at least ten counts. This chain links TRBV10-3 with TRBJ2-3, with TRBD2 matching over 12 bases. Per germline, CDR1 ENHRY and CDR2 SYGVKD. This CDR3 is 16 amino acids long. The trim removed 4 bases at V and 5 bases at J, leaving 7 bases unmatched. CDR3 loop: CAISGTSGTPGDTQYF. The CDR3 bases are TGTGCCATCAGTGGGACTAGCGGGACGCCGGGAGATACGCAGTATTTT.

This clonotype was seen ten or more times. The V and J genes are TRBV27 and TRBJ2-3; D is unclear. Germline CDR1 MNHEY, CDR2 SMNVEV (reference sequence). Trimming pared 6 bases from V and 4 bases from J, leaving 8 bases between. There are 12 residues in the CDR3. CDR3 residues: CASRTLADTQYF. The CDR3 coding sequence is TGTGCCAGCAGAACGTTAGCAGATACGCAGTATTTT.

This clonotype was seen a handful of times. The chain links TRBV5-1 to TRBJ1-3; D is uncertain. CDR1 SGHRS and CDR2 YFSETQ come from the germline V gene. V dropped 0 bases and J dropped 0 bases, with 4 bases sitting between them. The CDR3 is 14 amino acids. The CDR3 sequence: CASSLDTSGNTIYF. CDR3 bases: TGCGCCAGCAGCTTGGACACCTCTGGAAACACCATATATTTT.

There are many counts of this clonotype. The gene calls are TRBV6-2 or TRBV6-3 and TRBJ2-7; a weak D match, TRBD1 (6 bases). The CDR3 runs to 15 residues. The V and J ends lost 1 base and 3 bases respectively, with 13 bases between them. Germline CDR1 MNHEY, CDR2 SVGEGT. CDR3 loop: CASSYWAGVSYEQYF. In DNA, the CDR3 is TGTGCCAGCAGTTACTGGGCAGGGGTAAGCTACGAGCAGTACTTC.

The sample holds many counts of this clonotype. As DNA, the CDR3 is TGTGCCAGCAGTCACGACAGGAAGGGCACCGGGGAGCTGTTTTTT. Its translation is CASSHDRKGTGELFF. The rearrangement joins TRBV12-3 or TRBV12-4 to TRBJ2-2; possibly TRBD1 for D (6 bases). The CDR3 length is 15 residues. Between the trimmed V and J ends, which lost 5 bases and 4 bases, there was a span of 14 bases.

This clonotype has at least ten counts. V is TRBV13 and J is TRBJ2-5; D unclear. Trimming took off 1 base at V and 3 bases at J, with 9 bases between the two ends. This CDR3 has 14 amino acids. The V gene's germline CDR1 is PRHDT and CDR2 FYEKMQ (reference sequence). The CDR3 region has the DNA TGTGCCAGCAGCTTAGTGGACCGGAAAGAGACCCAGTACTTC. Translated: CASSLVDRKETQYF.

This clonotype was seen a handful of times. The V call is TRBV7-2, the J call TRBJ2-1, with 15 bases aligning to TRBD2. The CDR3 is 15 residues long. Losses at the gene ends were 4 bases for V and 7 bases for J; bases not matched to a gene: 2. Per the germline V gene, CDR1 is SGHTA and CDR2 is FQGNSA. This CDR3 is CASSSGLAGGNEQFF. CDR3 nucleotides: TGTGCCAGCAGCTCCGGACTAGCGGGAGGGAATGAGCAGTTCTTC.